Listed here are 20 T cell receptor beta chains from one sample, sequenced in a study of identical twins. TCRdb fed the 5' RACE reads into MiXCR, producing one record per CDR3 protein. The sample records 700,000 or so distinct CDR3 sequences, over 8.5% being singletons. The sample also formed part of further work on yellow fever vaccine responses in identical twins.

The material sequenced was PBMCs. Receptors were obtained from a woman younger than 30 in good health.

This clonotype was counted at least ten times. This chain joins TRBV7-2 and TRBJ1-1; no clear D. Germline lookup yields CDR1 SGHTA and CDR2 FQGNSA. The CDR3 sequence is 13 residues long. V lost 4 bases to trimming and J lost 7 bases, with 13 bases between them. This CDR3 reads CASSSPGWVEAFF. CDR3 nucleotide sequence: TGTGCCAGCAGCTCACCAGGATGGGTTGAAGCTTTCTTT.

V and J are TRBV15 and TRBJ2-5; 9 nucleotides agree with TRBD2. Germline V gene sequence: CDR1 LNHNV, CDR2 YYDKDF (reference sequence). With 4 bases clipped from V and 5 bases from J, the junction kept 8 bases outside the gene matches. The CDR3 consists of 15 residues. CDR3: CATSTGASGVETQYF. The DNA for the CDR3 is TGTGCCACCAGCACCGGGGCTAGCGGGGTTGAGACCCAGTACTTC. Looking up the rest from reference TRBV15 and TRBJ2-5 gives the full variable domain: DAMVIQNPRYQVTQFGKPVTLSCSQTLNHNVMYWYQQKSSQAPKLLFHYYDKDFNNEADTPDNFQSRRPNTSFCFLDIRSPGLGDTAMYLCATSTGASGVETQYFGPGTRLLVL.

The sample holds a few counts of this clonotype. The CDR3 loop is CASSHGGGSYEQYF. DNA for the CDR3: TGTGCCAGCAGCCACGGAGGGGGCTCATACGAGCAGTACTTC. The chain recombines TRBV3-1 with TRBJ2-7; D is possibly TRBD1 (7 bases). Between the trimmed V and J ends, which lost 3 bases and 4 bases, there was a span of 13 bases. This CDR3 is built from 14 residues. Germline CDR1 reads LGHDT; CDR2 reads YNNKEL (reference sequence).

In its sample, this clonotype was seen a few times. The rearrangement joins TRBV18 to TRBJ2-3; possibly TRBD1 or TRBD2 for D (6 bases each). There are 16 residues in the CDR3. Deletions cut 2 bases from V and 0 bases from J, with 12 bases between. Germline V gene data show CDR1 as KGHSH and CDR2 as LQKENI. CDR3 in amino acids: CASSPTGAPSTDTQYF. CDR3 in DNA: TGTGCCAGCTCACCAACGGGGGCCCCTAGCACAGATACGCAGTATTTT.

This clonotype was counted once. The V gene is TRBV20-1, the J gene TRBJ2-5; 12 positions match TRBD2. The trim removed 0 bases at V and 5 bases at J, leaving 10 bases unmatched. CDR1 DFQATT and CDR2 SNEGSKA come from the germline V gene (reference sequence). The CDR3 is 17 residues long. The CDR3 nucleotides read TGCAGTGCTAGAGACCCTAGCGGGAGGGCCCTCATGGAGACCCAGTACTTC. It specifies CSARDPSGRALMETQYF.

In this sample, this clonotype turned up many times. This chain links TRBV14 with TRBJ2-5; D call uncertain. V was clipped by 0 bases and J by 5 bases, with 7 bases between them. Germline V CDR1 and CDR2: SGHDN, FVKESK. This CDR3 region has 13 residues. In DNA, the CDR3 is TGTGCCAGCAGCCAAGAGGGTAGGGAGACCCAGTACTTC. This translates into CASSQEGRETQYF.

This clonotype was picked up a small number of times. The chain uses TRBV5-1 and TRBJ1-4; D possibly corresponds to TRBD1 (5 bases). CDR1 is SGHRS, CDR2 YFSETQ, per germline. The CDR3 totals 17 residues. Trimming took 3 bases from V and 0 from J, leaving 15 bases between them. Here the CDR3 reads CASSSGLRWATNEKLFF. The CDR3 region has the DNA TGCGCCAGCAGCTCAGGGCTCCGATGGGCAACTAATGAAAAACTGTTTTTT.

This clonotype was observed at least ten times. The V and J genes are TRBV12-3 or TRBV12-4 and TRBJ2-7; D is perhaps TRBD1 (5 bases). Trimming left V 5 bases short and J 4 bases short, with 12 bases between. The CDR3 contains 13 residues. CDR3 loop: CASSRQTPYEQYF. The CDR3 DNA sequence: TGTGCCAGCAGTAGACAGACGCCTTACGAGCAGTACTTC.

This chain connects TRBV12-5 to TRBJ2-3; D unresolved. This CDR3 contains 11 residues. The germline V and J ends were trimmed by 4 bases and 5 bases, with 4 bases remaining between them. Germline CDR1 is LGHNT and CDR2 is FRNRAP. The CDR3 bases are TGTGCTAGTGGTTGGGGAGATACGCAGTATTTT. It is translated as CASGWGDTQYF.

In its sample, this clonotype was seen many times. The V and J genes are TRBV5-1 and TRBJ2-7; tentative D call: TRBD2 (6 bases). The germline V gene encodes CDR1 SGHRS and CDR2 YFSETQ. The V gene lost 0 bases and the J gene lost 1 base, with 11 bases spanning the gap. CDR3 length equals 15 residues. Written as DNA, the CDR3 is TGCGCCAGCAGCTTGGCGGGACTCGCTTCCTACGAGCAGTACTTC. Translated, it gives CASSLAGLASYEQYF.

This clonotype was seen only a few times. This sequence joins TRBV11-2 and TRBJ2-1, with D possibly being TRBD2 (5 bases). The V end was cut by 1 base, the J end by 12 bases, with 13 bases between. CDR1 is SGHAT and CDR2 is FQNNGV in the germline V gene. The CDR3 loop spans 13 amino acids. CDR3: CASSLVPGLSQFF. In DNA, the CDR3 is TGTGCCAGCAGCTTAGTACCGGGATTGTCGCAGTTCTTC.

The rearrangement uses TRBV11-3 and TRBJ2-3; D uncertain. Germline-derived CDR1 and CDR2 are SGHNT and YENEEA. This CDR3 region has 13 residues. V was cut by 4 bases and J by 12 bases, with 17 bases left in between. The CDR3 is CASSYQFGTVQYF. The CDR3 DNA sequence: TGTGCCAGCAGCTACCAGTTCGGCACGGTACAGTATTTT.

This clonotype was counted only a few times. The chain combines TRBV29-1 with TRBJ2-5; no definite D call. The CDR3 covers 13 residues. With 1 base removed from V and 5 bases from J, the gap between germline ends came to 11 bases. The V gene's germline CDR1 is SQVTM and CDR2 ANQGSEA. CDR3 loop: CSVEAQTVETQYF. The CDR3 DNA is TGCAGCGTTGAAGCCCAGACGGTGGAGACCCAGTACTTC.

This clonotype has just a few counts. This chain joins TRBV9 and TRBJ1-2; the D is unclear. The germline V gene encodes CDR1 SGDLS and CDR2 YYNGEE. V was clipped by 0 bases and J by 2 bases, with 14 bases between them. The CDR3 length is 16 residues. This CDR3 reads CASSVAGQPSNYGYTF. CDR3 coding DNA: TGTGCCAGCAGCGTAGCTGGGCAGCCCTCCAACTATGGCTACACCTTC.

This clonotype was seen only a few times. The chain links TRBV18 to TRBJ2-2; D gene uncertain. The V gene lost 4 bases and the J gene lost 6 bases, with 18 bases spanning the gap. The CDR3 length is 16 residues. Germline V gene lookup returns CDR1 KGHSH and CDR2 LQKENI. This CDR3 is CASSRTAVERAGELFF. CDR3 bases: TGTGCCAGCTCACGGACGGCGGTGGAAAGGGCCGGGGAGCTGTTTTTT.

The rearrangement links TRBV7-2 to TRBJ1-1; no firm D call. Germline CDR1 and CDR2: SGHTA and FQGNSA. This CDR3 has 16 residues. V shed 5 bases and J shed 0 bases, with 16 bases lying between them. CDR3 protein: CASSRFEWGMNTEAFF. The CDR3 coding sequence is TGTGCCAGCAGCCGCTTCGAGTGGGGTATGAACACTGAAGCTTTCTTT.

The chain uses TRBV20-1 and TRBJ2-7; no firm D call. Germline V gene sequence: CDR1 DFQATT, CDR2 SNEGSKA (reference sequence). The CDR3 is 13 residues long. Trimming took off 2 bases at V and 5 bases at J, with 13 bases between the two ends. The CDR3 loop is CSARTDPSNEQYF. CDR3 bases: TGCAGTGCTAGAACCGATCCTAGTAACGAGCAGTACTTC.

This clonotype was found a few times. The CDR3 spells CASSGGPLYNSPLHF. The CDR3 nucleotides are TGTGCCAGCAGCGGTGGACCGCTCTATAATTCACCCCTCCACTTT. The V call is TRBV9, the J call TRBJ1-6; D is unresolved. The CDR3 runs 15 residues. Germline V lookup: CDR1 SGDLS, CDR2 YYNGEE. V was pared by 3 bases and J by 3 bases, with 10 bases between.

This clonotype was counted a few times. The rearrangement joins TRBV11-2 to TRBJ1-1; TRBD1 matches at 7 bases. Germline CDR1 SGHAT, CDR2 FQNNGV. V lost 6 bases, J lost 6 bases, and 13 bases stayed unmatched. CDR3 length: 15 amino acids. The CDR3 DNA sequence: TGTGCCAGCAGGCGACAGGGTGGTCTTTCTTCTGAAGCTTTCTTT. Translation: CASRRQGGLSSEAFF. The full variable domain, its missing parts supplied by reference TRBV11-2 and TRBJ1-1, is EAGVAQSPRYKIIEKRQSVAFWCNPISGHATLYWYQQILGQGPKLLIQFQNNGVVDDSQLPKDRFSAERLKGVDSTLKIQPAKLEDSAVYLCASRRQGGLSSEAFFGQGTRLTVV.

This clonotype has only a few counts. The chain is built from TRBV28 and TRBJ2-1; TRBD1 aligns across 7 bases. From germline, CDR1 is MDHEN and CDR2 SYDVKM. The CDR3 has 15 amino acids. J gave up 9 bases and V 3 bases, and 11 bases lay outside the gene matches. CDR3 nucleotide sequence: TGTGCCAGCAGTTTGGGTGACAGGGTTGTAGGTGAGCAGTTCTTC. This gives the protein CASSLGDRVVGEQFF.